The 12 T cell receptor beta chains listed next were all sequenced from one sample in a study of T cell responses to AZD1222 COVID-19 vaccine. Assay used: immunoSEQ multiplex PCR; TCRdb lists only in-frame clones, some missing. The table lists 120,000 or so clones, 80% to 95% of them singletons. The sample consisted of peripheral blood, taken 28 days after the second AZD1222 dose. These TCRs come from an adult who received the AZD1222 COVID-19 vaccine.

DNA for the CDR3: TGTGCCAGCAGTGAATGGGGGGGTCTCAGCAATCAGCCCCAGCATTTT. As protein: CASSEWGGLSNQPQHF. The chain has TRBV2 and TRBJ1-5, with a tentative D call TRBD1 (5 bases). CDR3 length: 16 amino acids. Trimming took 2 bases from V and 1 from J, leaving 12 bases between them. Germline V gene lookup returns CDR1 SNHLY and CDR2 FYNNEI.

This chain links TRBV25-1 with TRBJ1-2, with D unclear. Germline CDR1 is MGHDK and CDR2 is SYGVNS. The CDR3 consists of 13 residues. The V gene lost 6 bases and the J gene lost 2 bases, with 10 bases spanning the gap. The CDR3 reads CASRPQINYGYTF. The CDR3 DNA reads as TGTGCCAGCAGACCCCAGATAAACTATGGCTACACCTTC.

The V call is TRBV6-5, the J call TRBJ2-7, with 9 nucleotides matching TRBD1. The V gene's germline CDR1 is MNHEY and CDR2 SVGAGI. Trimming took 8 bases from V and 6 from J; bases not matched to a gene: 11. The CDR3 has 14 amino acids. The CDR3 nucleotides read TGTGCCAGCCGAATTCGGGACAGGGTCTTCGAGCAGTACTTC. It specifies CASRIRDRVFEQYF.

The chain links TRBV7-9 to TRBJ2-1; tentatively, D is TRBD2 (6 bases). The CDR3 is made up of 14 amino acids. V was cut by 5 bases and J by 7 bases, with 15 bases left in between. Germline CDR1 is SEHNR and CDR2 is FQNEAQ (reference sequence). The DNA of the CDR3 is TGTGCCAGCAGCCTCATGGGGCGGGGAAATGAGCAGTTCTTC. It translates to CASSLMGRGNEQFF. The complete variable domain, with remaining parts taken from reference TRBV7-9 and TRBJ2-1, reads DTGVSQNPRHKITKRGQNVTFRCDPISEHNRLYWYRQTLGQGPEFLTYFQNEAQLEKSRLLSDRFSAERPKGSFSTLEIQRTEQGDSAMYLCASSLMGRGNEQFFGPGTRLTVL.

The rearrangement links TRBV28 to TRBJ2-5, with 7 bases identical to TRBD1. CDR1 is MDHEN, CDR2 SYDVKM, per germline. The CDR3 is 14 amino acids. Trimming removed 5 bases from V and 3 bases from J; junction bases left unmatched: 6. The CDR3 here is CASSDRQGEETQYF. For the CDR3, the DNA is TGTGCCAGCAGTGACCGACAGGGAGAAGAGACCCAGTACTTC.

A single count supports this clone. V gene TRBV2 combines with J gene TRBJ2-6; 8 bases are a match to TRBD1. This CDR3 region has 16 residues. With 6 bases clipped from V and 2 bases from J, the junction kept 6 bases outside the gene matches. Germline CDR1 reads SNHLY; CDR2 reads FYNNEI. The CDR3 DNA follows: TGTGCCAGCAGGGACAGGGTACGAGCTGGGGCCAACGTCCTGACTTTC. It yields the protein CASRDRVRAGANVLTF.

The genes are TRBV18 and TRBJ2-1; 10 positions match TRBD2. V lost 1 base, J lost 7 bases, and 4 bases stayed unmatched. Germline values: CDR1 KGHSH, CDR2 LQKENI. The CDR3 spans 15 residues. The CDR3 reads CASSPLRTSGNEQFF. Here the CDR3 DNA reads TGTGCCAGCTCACCACTAAGGACTAGCGGAAATGAGCAGTTCTTC.

This clone appeared once. The CDR3 here is CASSLRGGADTQYF. CDR3 nucleotide sequence: TGTGCCAGCAGCTTAAGAGGGGGTGCAGATACGCAGTATTTT. J is TRBJ2-3 and V is TRBV7-9; TRBD1 is a possible D gene (6 bases). V gave up 2 bases and J gave up 4 bases, with 10 bases separating them. This CDR3 is 14 amino acids long. Per the germline V gene, CDR1 is SEHNR and CDR2 is FQNEAQ (reference sequence).

The J gene is TRBJ2-1, the V gene TRBV5-6; 9 nucleotides agree with TRBD2. Germline loops: CDR1 SGHDT, CDR2 YYEEEE. The CDR3 sequence is 16 residues long. Trimming at V came to 5 bases and at J to 3 bases, leaving 9 bases not matched to a gene. For the CDR3, the DNA is TGTGCCAGCAGGGCTGGACTAGCGCGAATCTACAATGAGCAGTTCTTC. Translating gives CASRAGLARIYNEQFF.

The chain recombines TRBV7-9 with TRBJ1-4; 8 bases are a match to TRBD1. CDR1 and CDR2 (germline): SEHNR, FQNEAQ (reference sequence). Trimming at V came to 5 bases and at J to 7 bases, leaving 15 bases not matched to a gene. This CDR3 has 17 residues. The CDR3 DNA reads as TGTGCCAGCAGCCCCACCCCACTCCAGGGGGCGACTGAAAAACTGTTTTTT. Its translation: CASSPTPLQGATEKLFF.

The chain is built from TRBV6-5 and TRBJ2-7, with 9 positions matching TRBD2. The CDR3 sequence is 14 residues long. Germline V gene lookup returns CDR1 MNHEY and CDR2 SVGAGI. The junction had 4 bases not matched to a gene; V was cut back by 6 bases and J by 1 base. CDR3 nucleotide sequence: TGTGCCAGCAGGAAAAGCGGGGGGTCCTACGAGCAGTACTTC. The encoded protein is CASRKSGGSYEQYF.

This clone has a handful of counts. This CDR3 reads CASSYGAEQYF. The CDR3 nucleotides read TGTGCCAGCAGTTACGGGGCCGAGCAGTACTTC. This chain links TRBV6-2 or TRBV6-3 with TRBJ2-7; maybe TRBD1 (5 bases). Germline CDR1 and CDR2: MNHEY and SVGEGT. V lost 2 bases and J lost 6, with 5 bases in between. The CDR3 runs to 11 residues.